The source of this T cell receptor (beta chain) is a study of T cells in Graves' hyperthyroidism and ophthalmopathy. About the research overall: Blood from the periphery was taken at initial diagnosis, before any treatment.

The CDR3 regions of TCR beta were amplified from RNA transcripts. Using the HTBI primer set, a first-round RT-PCR was run on the TCR CDR3. TCRdb re-called the multiplex PCR reads through MiXCR, storing one row per CDR3 protein. Of roughly 740,000 distinct CDR3 sequences listed, roughly 17% are singletons. This clonotype has a count of ten or more. No ophthalmopathy progression within 18 months constituted stable Graves' hyperthyroidism. Patients aged 18 to 65 had newly diagnosed hyperthyroidism lasting under 2 months. Diagnosis rested on symptoms, serum thyroxine and TRAb, thyroid ultrasound, and orbital computed tomography. This receptor was taken from a man between 18 and 35 years old with Graves' hyperthyroidism. Sequencing was done on a sample of blood.

CDR3 protein: CASSLTGGDSPLHF. The CDR3 DNA is TGTGCCAGCAGTCTGACAGGGGGTGATTCACCCCTCCACTTT. The chain couples TRBV28 to TRBJ1-6, with TRBD1 identical over 9 bases. The CDR3 covers 14 residues. Germline CDR1 reads MDHEN; CDR2 reads SYDVKM. J was trimmed by 8 bases and V by 5 bases; bases with no gene match: 4.